The clone carrying this TCR beta chain turned up a few times. Its antigen remains unidentified. The sample is drawn from a study of blood T cells in healthy people across ages. General study points: No one knew whether donors had CMV, which possibly confounded expanded clonotype changes.

Around 10 milliliters of peripheral blood were drawn from each donor. J lost 6 bases, V lost 4 bases, and 6 bases had no gene match. Per the germline V gene, CDR1 is SGHRS and CDR2 is YFSETQ. The CDR3 extends over 13 amino acids. A J-beta primer mix and a sample-barcoded 5' primer were used in a second PCR of roughly 6 to 11 cycles. TCRdb re-analysed the 5' RACE reads in MiXCR, keeping a single row per CDR3 protein. The repertoire holds 900,000 to 950,000 distinct CDR3 sequences, with 29% as singletons. These data were also filed under a second study, of T cells of mothers and their children.

Specimen: blood. This chain links TRBV5-1 with TRBJ1-1, with TRBD1 matching over 7 bases. The sequence derives from a woman aged 40 to 50 in good health. The CDR3 protein is CASSRDSQAEAFF. In nucleotides, the CDR3 is TGCGCCAGCAGCCGGGACAGCCAGGCTGAAGCTTTCTTT.